The rows below give T cell receptor beta chains drawn from one sample of a study of cytomegalovirus exposure and HLA in healthy donors. Sequencing was performed with immunoSEQ multiplex PCR; in TCRdb, only in-frame clones are kept and a portion is missing. Of about 150,000 clones in the sample, about two thirds are singletons; the top ten hold 10%. Sequenced: PBMCs. These receptors were collected from a man younger than 45 in good health and CMV-seropositive. CDR3s leave out the opening cysteine and the closing phenylalanine or tryptophan.

V,J,CDR3
TRBV19,TRBJ1-5,ASRRQGTGPQH
TRBV5-8,TRBJ1-2,ASSLVANYGYT
TRBV5-1,TRBJ1-2,AGSLETDWT
TRBV18,TRBJ2-3,ASSPLDLSGSTDTQY
TRBV6-1,TRBJ1-3,ASSATGTGGNTIY
TRBV7-9,TRBJ2-7,ASSFVGGSSYEQY
TRBV19,TRBJ2-5,ASTSGDQETQY
TRBV5-6,TRBJ2-7,ASSYPQGPAYAQY
TRBV7-9,TRBJ2-5,ASSGEGPGQETQY
TRBV29-1,TRBJ2-7,SVEGGDRGTYEQY
TRBV5-6,TRBJ2-1,ASSRPGDSYNEQF
TRBV9,TRBJ2-5,ASSPGTDFRETQY
TRBV15,TRBJ1-1,ATCFPGTEAF
TRBV30,TRBJ2-7,AWREGSSEQY
TRBV19,TRBJ1-2,ASSIEGQGVVGYT
TRBV9,TRBJ2-1,ASSVVGSGSSYNEQF
TRBV29-1,TRBJ2-7,SARGGSLEQY
TRBV5-6,TRBJ1-5,ASSLDRVCDQPQH
TRBV9,TRBJ1-1,ASARRDTEAF
TRBV10-1,TRBJ1-6,ASSEQDSPLH
TRBV5-1,TRBJ2-3,ASSLGGGTSTDTQY
TRBV9,TRBJ2-5,ASSVETGSGRGETQY
TRBV4-2,TRBJ2-3,ASSHKAGGNADTQY
TRBV10-1,TRBJ2-7,ASSGGQGANYEQY
TRBV19,TRBJ2-5,ASSISVRGQGTQY
TRBV27,TRBJ1-1,ASSSRVGTEAF
TRBV9,TRBJ1-4,ASSVGVREDEKLF
TRBV5-1,TRBJ2-3,ASSLVQGGDTQY
TRBV5-4,TRBJ2-7,ASSLRTVGEQY
TRBV7-9,TRBJ1-5,ASSSSTIPPGGHQPQH
TRBV28,TRBJ2-2,ASRDYSGVPLF
TRBV7-9,TRBJ1-1,ASSLTGGVLLGTEAF
TRBV27,TRBJ2-2,ASTRRIAGAIGELF
TRBV14,TRBJ2-1,ASSQENYQSPF
TRBV27,TRBJ2-7,ASSPPGTRSEQY
TRBV6-1,TRBJ1-1,ASSPRGDTEAF
TRBV9,TRBJ2-3,ASSPGTSADTQY
TRBV6-6,TRBJ1-1,ASRDQNAGF
TRBV6-1,TRBJ1-5,ASSDSIDGIVRNQPQH
TRBV19,TRBJ2-7,ASSIGNPPYEQY
TRBV29-1,TRBJ1-1,SVGTVPLNTEAF
TRBV7-6,TRBJ2-3,ASSLEGGLDNRGDTQY
TRBV19,TRBJ2-2,ASSIGQQNTGELF
TRBV4-1,TRBJ1-1,ASSQARNTEAF
TRBV7-9,TRBJ1-1,ASITLMNTEAF
TRBV10-1,TRBJ1-5,ASSSGQANQPQH
TRBV27,TRBJ2-2,ASSFSGNTGELF
TRBV29-1,TRBJ1-2,SVGAGGIYGYT
TRBV7-9,TRBJ2-5,SSSLGRLVEETQY
TRBV25-1,TRBJ2-7,ASRGDRSSYEQY